The TCR beta chain under discussion was sequenced for a study of blood T cell repertoires in COVID-19. Across the whole study: The United States, Italy and Spain were the sources of the acute and convalescent COVID-19 samples.

Per the germline V gene, CDR1 is MNHEY and CDR2 is SMNVEV (reference sequence). This CDR3 spans 16 amino acids. With 5 bases removed from V and 6 bases from J, the gap between germline ends came to 20 bases. Recovered participants had two consecutive negative NP/OP PCR tests, healthcare professional clearance, or symptom resolution. Here immunoSEQ multiplex PCR was the method, and the copy in TCRdb shows in-frame clones only, minus some. This sample has a few hundred thousand clones, with about 90% found just once. This TCR derives from a woman aged 30 to 39 who had recovered from COVID-19. The genes are TRBV27 and TRBJ1-5; D is ambiguous. Sequenced: PBMCs or T cells enriched from blood (not recorded which). CDR3 bases: TGTGCCAGCAGTCCCCATGTAGGAGGGAACGCTCAGCCCCAGCATTTT. Translating it yields CASSPHVGGNAQPQHF.